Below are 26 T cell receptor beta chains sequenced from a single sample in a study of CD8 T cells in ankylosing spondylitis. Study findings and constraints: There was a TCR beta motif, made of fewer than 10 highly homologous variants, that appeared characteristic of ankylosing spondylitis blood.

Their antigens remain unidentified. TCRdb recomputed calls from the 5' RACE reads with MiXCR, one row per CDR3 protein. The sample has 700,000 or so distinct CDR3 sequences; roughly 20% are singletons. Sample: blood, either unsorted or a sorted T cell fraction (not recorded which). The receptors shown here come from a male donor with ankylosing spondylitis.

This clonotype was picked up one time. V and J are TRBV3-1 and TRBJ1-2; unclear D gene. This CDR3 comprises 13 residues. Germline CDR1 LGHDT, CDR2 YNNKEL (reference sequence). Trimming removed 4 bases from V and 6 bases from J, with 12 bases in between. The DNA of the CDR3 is TGTGCCAGCAGCCTTGTACGGCACGATGGCTACACCTTC. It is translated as CASSLVRHDGYTF.

The CDR3 bases are TGCAGTGCTAGAGATAGTGGATCAAGCTCCTACAATGAGCAGTTCTTC. Its translation: CSARDSGSSSYNEQFF. The V and J genes are TRBV20-1 and TRBJ2-1, with D uncertain. This CDR3 contains 16 residues. Deletions cut 0 bases from V and 0 bases from J, with 12 bases between. CDR1 DFQATT and CDR2 SNEGSKA come from the germline V gene (reference sequence).

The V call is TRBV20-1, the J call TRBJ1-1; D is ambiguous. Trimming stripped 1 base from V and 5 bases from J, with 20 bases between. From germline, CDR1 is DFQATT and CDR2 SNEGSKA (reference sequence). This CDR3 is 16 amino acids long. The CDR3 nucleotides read TGCAGTGCTAGAGGGAGGCCAGGAGAGATGAGGACTGAAGCTTTCTTT. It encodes CSARGRPGEMRTEAFF.

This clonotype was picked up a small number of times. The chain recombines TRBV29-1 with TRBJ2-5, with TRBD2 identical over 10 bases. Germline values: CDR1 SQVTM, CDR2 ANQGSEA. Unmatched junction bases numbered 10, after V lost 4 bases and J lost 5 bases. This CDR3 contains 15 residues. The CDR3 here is CSVGGLAGVLETQYF. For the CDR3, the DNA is TGCAGCGTTGGGGGTCTAGCGGGAGTTCTGGAGACCCAGTACTTC.

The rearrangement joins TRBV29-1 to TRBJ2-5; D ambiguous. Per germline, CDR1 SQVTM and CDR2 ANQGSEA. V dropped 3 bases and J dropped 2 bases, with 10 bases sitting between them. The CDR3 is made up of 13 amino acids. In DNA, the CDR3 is TGCAGCGTTGATCGGCCAGCACAAGAGACCCAGTACTTC. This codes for CSVDRPAQETQYF.

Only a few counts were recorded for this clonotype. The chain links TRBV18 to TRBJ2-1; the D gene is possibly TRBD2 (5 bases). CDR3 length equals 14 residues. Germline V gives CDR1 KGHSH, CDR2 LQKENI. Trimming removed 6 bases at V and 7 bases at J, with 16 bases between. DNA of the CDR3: TGTGCCAGCTCTCCCTATCTTGGGGAGAATGAGCAGTTCTTC. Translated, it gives CASSPYLGENEQFF.

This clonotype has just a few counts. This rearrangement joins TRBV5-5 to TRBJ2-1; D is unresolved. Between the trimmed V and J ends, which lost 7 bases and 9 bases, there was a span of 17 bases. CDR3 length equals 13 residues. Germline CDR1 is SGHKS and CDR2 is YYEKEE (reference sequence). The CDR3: CASADPLSGEQFF. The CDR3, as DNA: TGTGCCAGCGCAGATCCTCTTTCGGGTGAGCAGTTCTTC.

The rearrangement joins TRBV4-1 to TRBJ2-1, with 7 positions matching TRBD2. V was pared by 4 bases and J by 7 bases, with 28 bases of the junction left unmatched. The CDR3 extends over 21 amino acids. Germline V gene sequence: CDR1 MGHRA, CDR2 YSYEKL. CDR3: CASSPGRSGLGVLGLGNEQFF. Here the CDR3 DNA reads TGCGCCAGCAGCCCCGGGCGTAGCGGACTAGGGGTCTTAGGTCTCGGAAATGAGCAGTTCTTC.

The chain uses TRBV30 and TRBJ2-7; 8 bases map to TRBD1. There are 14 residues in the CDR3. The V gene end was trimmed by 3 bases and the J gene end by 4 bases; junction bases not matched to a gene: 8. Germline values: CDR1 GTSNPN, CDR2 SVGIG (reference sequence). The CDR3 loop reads CAWRKDRVGYEQYF. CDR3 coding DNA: TGTGCCTGGAGGAAGGACAGGGTGGGATACGAGCAGTACTTC.

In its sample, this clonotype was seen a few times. CDR3 region: CASSLAGAIYEQYF. For the CDR3, the DNA is TGTGCCAGCAGCTTAGCTGGGGCGATCTACGAGCAGTACTTC. The rearrangement links TRBV11-2 to TRBJ2-7, with D perhaps matching TRBD1 (5 bases). V lost 1 base, J lost 3 bases, and 10 bases lay in between. Germline CDR1 is SGHAT and CDR2 is FQNNGV. The CDR3 length is 14 residues.

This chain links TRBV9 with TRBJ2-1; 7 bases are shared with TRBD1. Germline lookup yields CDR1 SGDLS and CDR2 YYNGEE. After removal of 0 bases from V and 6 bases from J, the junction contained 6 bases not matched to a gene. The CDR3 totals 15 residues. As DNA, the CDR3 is TGTGCCAGCAGCGTAGGACAGGGAAATTCCAATGAGCAGTTCTTC. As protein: CASSVGQGNSNEQFF.

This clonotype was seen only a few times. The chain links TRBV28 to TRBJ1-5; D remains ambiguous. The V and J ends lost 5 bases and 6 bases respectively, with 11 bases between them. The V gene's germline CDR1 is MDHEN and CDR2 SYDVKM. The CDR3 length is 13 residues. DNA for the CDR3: TGTGCCAGCAGTCCCCCCGTTCCTCAGCCCCAGCATTTT. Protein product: CASSPPVPQPQHF. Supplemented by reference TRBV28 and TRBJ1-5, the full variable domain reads DVKVTQSSRYLVKRTGEKVFLECVQDMDHENMFWYRQDPGLGLRLIYFSYDVKMKEKGDIPEGYSVSREKKERFSLILESASTNQTSMYLCASSPPVPQPQHFGDGTRLSIL.

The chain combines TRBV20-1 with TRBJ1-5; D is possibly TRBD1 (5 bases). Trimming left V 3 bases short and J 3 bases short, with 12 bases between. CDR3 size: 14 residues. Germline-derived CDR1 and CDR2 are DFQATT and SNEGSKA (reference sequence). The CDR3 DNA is TGCAGTGCTAGGGACACACACCCCAATCAGCCCCAGCATTTT. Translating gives CSARDTHPNQPQHF.

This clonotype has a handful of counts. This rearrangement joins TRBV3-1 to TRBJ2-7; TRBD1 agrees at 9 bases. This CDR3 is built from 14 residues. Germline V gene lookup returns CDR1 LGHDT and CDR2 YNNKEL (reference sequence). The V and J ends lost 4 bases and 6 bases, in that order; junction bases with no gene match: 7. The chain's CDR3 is CASSPGQGLSEQYF. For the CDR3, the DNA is TGTGCCAGCAGCCCGGGACAGGGCCTGAGCGAGCAGTACTTC.

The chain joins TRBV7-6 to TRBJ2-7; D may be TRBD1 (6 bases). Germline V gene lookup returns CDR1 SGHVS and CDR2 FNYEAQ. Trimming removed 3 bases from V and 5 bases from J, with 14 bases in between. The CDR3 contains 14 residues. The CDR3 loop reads CASSLTAQGHEQYF. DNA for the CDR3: TGTGCCAGCAGCTTGACGGCACAGGGTCACGAGCAGTACTTC. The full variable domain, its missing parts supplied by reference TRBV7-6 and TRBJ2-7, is GAGVSQSPRYKVTKRGQDVALRCDPISGHVSLYWYRQALGQGPEFLTYFNYEAQQDKSGLPNDRFSAERPEGSISTLTIQRTEQRDSAMYRCASSLTAQGHEQYFGPGTRLTVT.

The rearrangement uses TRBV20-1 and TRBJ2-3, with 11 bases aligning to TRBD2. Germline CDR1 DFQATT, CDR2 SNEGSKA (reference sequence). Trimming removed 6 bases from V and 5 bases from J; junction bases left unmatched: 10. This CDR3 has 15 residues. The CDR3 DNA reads TGCAGTGCAAAACCTAGCGGGAGGAGAGAAGATACGCAGTATTTT. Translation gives CSAKPSGRREDTQYF.

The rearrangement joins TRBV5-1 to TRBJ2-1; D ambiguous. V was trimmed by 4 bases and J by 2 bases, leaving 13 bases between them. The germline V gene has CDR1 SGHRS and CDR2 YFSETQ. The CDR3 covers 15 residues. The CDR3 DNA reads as TGCGCCAGCAGCCCCATACGCACTACCTACAATGAGCAGTTCTTC. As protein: CASSPIRTTYNEQFF.

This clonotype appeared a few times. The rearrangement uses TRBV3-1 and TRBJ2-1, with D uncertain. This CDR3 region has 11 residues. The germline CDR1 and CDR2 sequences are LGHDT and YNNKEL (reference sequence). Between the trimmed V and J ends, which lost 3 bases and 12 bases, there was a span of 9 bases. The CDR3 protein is CASSHNGVQFF. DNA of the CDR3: TGTGCCAGCAGCCACAATGGGGTGCAGTTCTTC.

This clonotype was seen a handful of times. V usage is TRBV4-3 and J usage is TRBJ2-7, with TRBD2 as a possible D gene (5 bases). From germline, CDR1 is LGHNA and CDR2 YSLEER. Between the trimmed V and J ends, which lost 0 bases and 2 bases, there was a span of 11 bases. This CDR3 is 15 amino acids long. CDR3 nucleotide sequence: TGCGCCAGCAGCCAAGAGGCCAGCGGAACCTACGAGCAGTACTTC. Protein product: CASSQEASGTYEQYF.

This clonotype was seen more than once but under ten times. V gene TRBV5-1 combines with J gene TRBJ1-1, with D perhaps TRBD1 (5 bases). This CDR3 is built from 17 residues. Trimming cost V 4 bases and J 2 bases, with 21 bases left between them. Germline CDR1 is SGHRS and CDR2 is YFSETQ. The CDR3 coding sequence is TGCGCCAGCAGCGTAACAGGCAGCTCGGGAACCAACACTGAAGCTTTCTTT. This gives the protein CASSVTGSSGTNTEAFF.

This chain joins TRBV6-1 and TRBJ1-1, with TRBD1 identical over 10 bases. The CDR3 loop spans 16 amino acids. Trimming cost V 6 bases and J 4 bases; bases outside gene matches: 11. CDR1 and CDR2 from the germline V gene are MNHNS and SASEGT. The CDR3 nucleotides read TGTGCCAGCAGCGACCGGGACAGGGGTTTCGGCACTGAAGCTTTCTTT. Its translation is CASSDRDRGFGTEAFF.

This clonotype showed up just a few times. In DNA, the CDR3 is TGTGCCAGCAGCTTTGGGACTAGCGGGGGGACCTCCTACAATGAGCAGTTCTTC. Its translation is CASSFGTSGGTSYNEQFF. This chain links TRBV11-2 with TRBJ2-1, with 15 bases identical to TRBD2. The V and J ends lost 3 bases and 0 bases, in that order; junction bases with no gene match: 3. The CDR3 totals 18 residues. Looked up from germline, CDR1 is SGHAT and CDR2 is FQNNGV.

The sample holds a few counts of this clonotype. The CDR3 DNA follows: TGTGCCAGCAGTTTACTCTGGGATGGGAACACCATATATTTT. Its translation is CASSLLWDGNTIYF. This rearrangement joins TRBV12-3 or TRBV12-4 to TRBJ1-3; D is undetermined. Between the trimmed V and J ends, which lost 2 bases and 7 bases, there was a span of 12 bases. CDR3 size: 14 residues.

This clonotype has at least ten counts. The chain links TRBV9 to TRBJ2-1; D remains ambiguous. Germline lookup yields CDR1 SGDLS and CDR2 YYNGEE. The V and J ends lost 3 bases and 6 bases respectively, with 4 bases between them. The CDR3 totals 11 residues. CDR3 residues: CASSDLNEQFF. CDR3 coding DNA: TGTGCCAGCAGCGATCTCAATGAGCAGTTCTTC. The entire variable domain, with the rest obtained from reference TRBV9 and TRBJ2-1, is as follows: DSGVTQTPKHLITATGQRVTLRCSPRSGDLSVYWYQQSLDQGLQFLIQYYNGEERAKGNILERFSAQQFPDLHSELNLSSLELGDSALYFCASSDLNEQFFGPGTRLTVL.

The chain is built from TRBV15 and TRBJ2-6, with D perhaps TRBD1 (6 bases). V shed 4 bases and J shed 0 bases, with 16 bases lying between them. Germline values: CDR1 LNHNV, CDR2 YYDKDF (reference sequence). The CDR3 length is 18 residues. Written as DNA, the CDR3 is TGTGCCACCAGCAATAACCGACAGGCGATCTCTGGGGCCAACGTCCTGACTTTC. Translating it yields CATSNNRQAISGANVLTF.

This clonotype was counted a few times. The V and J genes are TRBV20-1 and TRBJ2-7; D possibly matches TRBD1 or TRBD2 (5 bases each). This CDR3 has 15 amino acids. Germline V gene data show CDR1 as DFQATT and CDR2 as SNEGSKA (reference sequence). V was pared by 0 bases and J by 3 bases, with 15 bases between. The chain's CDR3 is CSARDLAGDLYEQYF. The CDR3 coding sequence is TGCAGTGCTAGAGATTTGGCCGGGGACCTCTACGAGCAGTACTTC.